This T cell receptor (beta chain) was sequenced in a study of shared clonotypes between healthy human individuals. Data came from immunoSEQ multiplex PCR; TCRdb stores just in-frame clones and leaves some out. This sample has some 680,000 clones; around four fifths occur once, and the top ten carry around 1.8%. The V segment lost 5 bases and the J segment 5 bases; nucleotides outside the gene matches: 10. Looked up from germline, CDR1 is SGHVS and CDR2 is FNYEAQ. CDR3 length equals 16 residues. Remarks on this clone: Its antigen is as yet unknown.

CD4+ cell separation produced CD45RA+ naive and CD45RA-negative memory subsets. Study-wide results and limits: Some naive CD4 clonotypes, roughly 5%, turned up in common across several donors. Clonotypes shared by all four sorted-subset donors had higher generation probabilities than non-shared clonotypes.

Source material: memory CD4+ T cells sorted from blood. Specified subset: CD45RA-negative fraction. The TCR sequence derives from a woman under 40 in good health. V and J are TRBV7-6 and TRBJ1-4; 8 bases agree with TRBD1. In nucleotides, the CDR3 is TGTGCCAGCAGCCCCCAGTCCGGACAGGGCAATGAAAAACTGTTTTTT. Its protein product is CASSPQSGQGNEKLFF.